This TCR beta chain was observed in a study of blood T cell repertoires in COVID-19. Germline CDR1 SEHNR, CDR2 FQNEAQ (reference sequence). V shed 5 bases and J shed 2 bases, with 10 bases lying between them. The CDR3 runs 14 residues. Only in-frame clones appear in the TCRdb table, and some are missing; sequencing was by immunoSEQ multiplex PCR. The sample lists 150,000 to 200,000 clones; under 85% were seen once. This TCR was sampled from a man between 60 and 75 years old with active or convalescent COVID-19. The chain carries TRBV7-9 and TRBJ1-3; a weak D match, TRBD1 (6 bases). Source material: peripheral blood. CDR3 amino acids: CASSPGQPGNTIYF. CDR3 coding DNA: TGTGCCAGCAGCCCCGGACAGCCTGGAAACACCATATATTTT.